The clone carrying this T cell receptor beta chain was seen a few times. The antigen remains undetermined. The entry originates in a study of T-cell memory formation after mild COVID-19. TCRdb re-called the 5' RACE reads through MiXCR, storing one row per CDR3 protein. Here the sample spans 270,000 or so distinct CDR3 sequences, roughly 18% being singletons. Trimming left V 3 bases short and J 8 bases short, with 16 bases between. CDR1 is SQVTM and CDR2 is ANQGSEA in the germline V gene. This CDR3 contains 13 residues. Study findings and constraints: Mainly in CM and EM were contracting CD4+ clones; CD8+ were in EMRA.

The chain is built from TRBV29-1 and TRBJ1-2; D perhaps matches TRBD1 (5 bases). This receptor was obtained from a man younger than 35 who had mild COVID-19 (a few samples of this study predate the infection). Cell type and time point are not known. Sequenced input: PBMCs or a T cell subset sorted from them (not recorded which). CDR3 nucleotide sequence: TGCAGCGTTGACGGGGCAGGGCGTGGGGGCTACACCTTC. Protein: CSVDGAGRGGYTF.